This passage covers 10 T cell receptor beta chains from one sample sequenced in a study of post-analysis software for immune sequencing data. Points from the study as a whole: Among 5 or 6 TRBV segments more frequent in patients than controls were TRBV5-6, TRBV5-1 and TRBV20-1.

The antigens of these receptors remain unknown. Unique-molecular-identifier-tagged TCR beta cDNA libraries were used. One entry per CDR3 protein, called by TCRdb with MiXCR from the PCR reads. The data contain approximately 730,000 distinct CDR3 sequences, more than 45% of them singletons. Material for sequencing was blood. All receptors derive from a girl aged 10-17 years with multiple sclerosis.

The V and J genes are TRBV4-2 and TRBJ2-1; a possible D gene is TRBD2 (6 bases). CDR1 and CDR2 from the germline V gene are LGHNA and YNFKEQ. The ends were cut back, 0 bases at V and 10 bases at J, with 13 bases in the middle. There are 14 residues in the CDR3. Written as DNA, the CDR3 is TGTGCCAGCAGCCAAGAACTAGCCTGGGACGAGCAGTTCTTC. Protein product: CASSQELAWDEQFF.

The chain recombines TRBV20-1 with TRBJ2-5; 10 bases are a match to TRBD1. Trimming cost V 0 bases and J 5 bases; bases outside gene matches: 9. The CDR3 has 16 residues. Germline CDR1 is DFQATT and CDR2 is SNEGSKA (reference sequence). Written as DNA, the CDR3 is TGCAGTGCTAGAGATGGGGACAGGGGCCCGACGGAGACCCAGTACTTC. Encoded protein: CSARDGDRGPTETQYF.

V usage is TRBV7-9 and J usage is TRBJ2-4; 9 bases map to TRBD2. The CDR3 runs 16 residues. J gave up 1 base and V 1 base, and 2 bases lay outside the gene matches. Per the germline V gene, CDR1 is SEHNR and CDR2 is FQNEAQ (reference sequence). The CDR3 here is CASSLGLAVAKNIQYF. DNA for the CDR3: TGTGCCAGCAGCTTAGGACTAGCGGTGGCCAAAAACATTCAGTACTTC.

The CDR3 nucleotides are TGTGCCAGCAGCGATCCGGGACAGAGGGACCAAGAGACCCAGTACTTC. Translated, it gives CASSDPGQRDQETQYF. The V call is TRBV7-8, the J call TRBJ2-5, with TRBD1 matching over 7 bases. V was clipped by 5 bases and J by 0 bases; unmatched bases: 9. Germline lookup yields CDR1 SGHVS and CDR2 FQNEAQ. This CDR3 is 16 amino acids long.

This clonotype appeared a few times. The V call is TRBV11-2, the J call TRBJ2-3, with 9 bases lining up with TRBD2. The germline gives CDR1 SGHAT, CDR2 FQNNGV. The CDR3 sequence is 16 residues long. The junction had 8 bases not matched to a gene; V was cut back by 3 bases and J by 4 bases. Here the CDR3 DNA reads TGTGCCAGCAGCTTTTTAACAGCGGGAGGAGCAGATACGCAGTATTTT. Translation: CASSFLTAGGADTQYF.

This clonotype has a handful of counts. This chain connects TRBV10-3 to TRBJ2-7; D is undetermined. The CDR3 extends over 12 amino acids. The germline V and J ends were trimmed by 3 bases and 1 base, with 4 bases remaining between them. Germline loops: CDR1 ENHRY, CDR2 SYGVKD. CDR3 nucleotides: TGTGCCATCAGTGATGAGTCCTACGAGCAGTACTTC. Protein: CAISDESYEQYF.

This chain uses TRBV19 with TRBJ1-2; TRBD1 is a possible D gene (6 bases). V shed 5 bases and J shed 3 bases, with 13 bases lying between them. Germline CDR1 reads LNHDA; CDR2 reads SQIVND (reference sequence). There are 14 residues in the CDR3. The CDR3 DNA reads TGTGCCAGTAGTCTTTCACAGGGCTACTATGGCTACACCTTC. Translation: CASSLSQGYYGYTF.

This clonotype showed up just a few times. The chain is built from TRBV6-1 and TRBJ2-3, with 7 bases aligning to TRBD1. The CDR3 consists of 14 residues. CDR1 and CDR2 (germline): MNHNS, SASEGT. V trimming: 3 bases; J trimming: 8 bases; junction bases outside the gene matches: 8. The CDR3 loop is CASSEDRKRGTQYF. The CDR3 DNA reads TGTGCCAGCAGTGAGGACAGGAAACGGGGTACGCAGTATTTT.

CDR3 sequence reads: CATSDLRASRETQYF. Written as DNA, the CDR3 is TGTGCCACCAGTGATTTGCGCGCCTCCAGGGAGACCCAGTACTTC. The chain joins TRBV24-1 to TRBJ2-5; D unresolved. This CDR3 is 15 amino acids long. Germline V gives CDR1 KGHDR, CDR2 SFDVKD. V was cut by 0 bases and J by 5 bases, with 12 bases left in between.

This clonotype showed up just a few times. The rearrangement uses TRBV12-3 or TRBV12-4 and TRBJ2-5, with 10 bases matching TRBD2. The CDR3 totals 15 residues. With 3 bases clipped from V and 4 bases from J, the junction kept 5 bases outside the gene matches. The CDR3: CASSFKAGGRETQYF. As DNA, the CDR3 is TGTGCCAGCAGTTTTAAAGCGGGAGGGCGAGAGACCCAGTACTTC.